These T cell receptor beta chains were read from a single sample in a study of T cells in tuberculosis. Method: immunoSEQ multiplex PCR; TCRdb's copy keeps in-frame clones and lacks some. The data contain fewer than 35,000 clones, around 94% of them singletons. What was sequenced was PBMCs. These TCRs come from a donor aged 10 to 29 with latent tuberculosis or without tuberculosis infection. Each CDR3 is given with its conserved first and last residue. The order of the fields is clone size, D gene, J gene, V gene, CDR3 protein, CDR3 DNA. The D gene is left open where the match is weak. Not all rows give a size; the values are once, few, many and, for expanded clones, a class.

- | TRBD1 | TRBJ1-5 | TRBV6-5 | CASSPGTGHYQPQHF | TGTGCCAGCAGTCCCGGGACAGGGCATTACCAGCCCCAGCATTTT
- | - | TRBJ1-5 | TRBV7-8 | CASSSGTINQPQHF | TGTGCCAGCAGCTCCGGGACTATCAATCAGCCCCAGCATTTT
once | - | TRBJ1-3 | TRBV2 | CASREADTIYF | TGTGCCAGTAGGGAGGCGGACACCATATATTTT
- | TRBD1 | TRBJ2-7 | TRBV27 | CASSLWTGIHEQYF | TGTGCCAGCAGTTTATGGACAGGGATCCACGAGCAGTACTTC
- | - | TRBJ2-7 | TRBV5-5 | CASKNSISSSYEQYF | TGTGCCAGCAAAAACAGCATCTCGAGCTCCTACGAGCAGTACTTC
- | TRBD2 | TRBJ2-3 | TRBV7-2 | CASSPPGLAVSDTQYF | TGTGCCAGCAGCCCGCCAGGACTAGCGGTGAGCGATACGCAGTATTTT
- | TRBD2 | TRBJ2-7 | TRBV5-1 | CASSVTSGSIYEQYF | TGCGCCAGCAGCGTCACTAGCGGGAGTATCTACGAGCAGTACTTC
- | - | TRBJ1-2 | TRBV19 | CASSIGQVYGYTF | TGTGCCAGTAGTATAGGACAGGTCTATGGCTACACCTTC
- | - | TRBJ2-7 | TRBV5-1 | CASSLSKAGGEQYF | TGCGCCAGCTCCCTATCGAAGGCGGGCGGCGAGCAGTACTTC
- | - | TRBJ2-3 | TRBV11-2 | CASSLRVSGDTQYF | TGTGCCAGCAGCTTGAGGGTTAGCGGAGATACGCAGTATTTT
- | TRBD2 | TRBJ2-3 | TRBV28 | CASSRAGSTDTQYF | TGTGCCAGCAGTCGAGCGGGGAGCACAGATACGCAGTATTTT
- | TRBD2 | TRBJ2-1 | TRBV25-1 | CASSEIVAGEKSYNEQFF | TGTGCCAGCAGTGAAATCGTTGCGGGAGAGAAATCCTACAATGAGCAGTTCTTC
- | - | TRBJ1-2 | TRBV6-6 | CASSYPRGGNYGYTF | TGTGCCAGCAGTTACCCTCGAGGGGGTAACTATGGCTACACCTTC
- | - | TRBJ1-3 | TRBV28 | CASSFQGSGNTIYF | TGTGCCAGCAGTTTTCAGGGCTCTGGAAACACCATATATTTT
- | TRBD1 | TRBJ1-1 | TRBV19 | CASKRDRGNTEAFF | TGTGCCAGTAAAAGGGACAGGGGGAACACTGAAGCTTTCTTT
medium-sized | - | TRBJ2-7 | TRBV5-6 | CASSVPGHSSYEQYF | TGTGCCAGCAGCGTCCCGGGACACAGCTCCTACGAGCAGTACTTC
- | - | TRBJ1-2 | TRBV19 | CASSAHRDDNYGYTF | TGTGCCAGTAGTGCCCACAGGGACGATAACTATGGCTACACCTTC
- | - | TRBJ2-1 | TRBV12-2 | CASRRIQEDSYNEQFF | TGTGCAAGTCGCCGGATCCAGGAAGATTCCTACAATGAGCAGTTCTTC
- | - | TRBJ1-4 | TRBV7-9 | CASSSGQSATNEKLFF | TGTGCCAGCAGCTCCGGACAGTCTGCAACTAATGAAAAACTGTTTTTT
- | - | TRBJ2-2 | TRBV19 | CASSIPPSISTGELFF | TGTGCCAGTAGTATCCCCCCTAGCATAAGCACCGGGGAGCTGTTTTTT
- | - | TRBJ2-5 | TRBV4-2 | CASSQDFSNPETQYF | TGTGCCAGCAGCCAAGATTTCAGTAACCCGGAGACCCAGTACTTC
- | TRBD2 | TRBJ2-3 | TRBV28 | CASSRLAGGHTDTQYF | TGTGCCAGCAGTCGACTAGCGGGAGGCCACACAGATACGCAGTATTTT
once | TRBD2 | TRBJ2-1 | TRBV10-2 | CASSERLAGVDLYNEQFF | TGCGCCAGCAGTGAGAGGCTAGCGGGAGTAGACCTCTACAATGAGCAGTTCTTC
- | TRBD2 | TRBJ2-2 | TRBV4-2 | CASSQESGRNTGELFF | TGTGCCAGCAGCCAAGAAAGCGGGAGGAACACCGGGGAGCTGTTTTTT
- | TRBD2 | TRBJ2-1 | TRBV11-3 | CASSLDSLAASYNEQFF | TGTGCCAGCAGCTTAGATTCACTAGCGGCGTCCTACAATGAGCAGTTCTTC
- | TRBD1 | TRBJ1-2 | TRBV6-5 | CASSWTGGLGSGYTF | TGTGCCAGCAGTTGGACAGGGGGTCTTGGTAGTGGCTACACCTTC